This T cell receptor beta chain stems from a study of response to subunit inactivated influenza vaccine. Study observations and caveats: Researchers suggested that each seasonal influenza vaccination recruits few new T cells.

The V end lost 0 bases, the J end lost 0 bases, and 11 bases lay between the germline ends. The CDR3 has 17 amino acids. Germline loops: CDR1 MNHEY, CDR2 SVGEGT. TCRdb ran MiXCR on the RT-PCR reads and lists one entry per CDR3 protein. This table has approximately 230,000 distinct CDR3 sequences, approximately 12% appearing once. This clonotype was recorded a few times. Its antigen is not known. The source material was non-naive T cells sorted from PBMCs, sampled around two weeks before vaccination. This TCR derives from a man over 45 who received an inactivated influenza vaccine. The chain employs TRBV6-2 or TRBV6-3 and TRBJ2-2; possibly TRBD1 for D (7 bases). The chain's CDR3 is CASSYSQGGANTGELFF. The CDR3 region has the DNA TGTGCCAGCAGTTACTCGCAGGGGGGAGCGAACACCGGGGAGCTGTTTTTT.